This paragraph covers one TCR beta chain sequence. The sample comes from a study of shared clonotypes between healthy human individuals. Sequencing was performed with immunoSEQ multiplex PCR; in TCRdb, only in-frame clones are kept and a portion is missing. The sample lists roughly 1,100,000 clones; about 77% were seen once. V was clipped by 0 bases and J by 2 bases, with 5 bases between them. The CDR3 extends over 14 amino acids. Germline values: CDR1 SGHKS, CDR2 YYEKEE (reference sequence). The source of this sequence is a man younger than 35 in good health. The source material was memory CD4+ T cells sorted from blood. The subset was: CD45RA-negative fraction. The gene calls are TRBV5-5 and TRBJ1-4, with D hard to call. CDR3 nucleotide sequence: TGTGCCAGCAGCTTGGGGCGGACTAATGAAAAACTGTTTTTT. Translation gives CASSLGRTNEKLFF.